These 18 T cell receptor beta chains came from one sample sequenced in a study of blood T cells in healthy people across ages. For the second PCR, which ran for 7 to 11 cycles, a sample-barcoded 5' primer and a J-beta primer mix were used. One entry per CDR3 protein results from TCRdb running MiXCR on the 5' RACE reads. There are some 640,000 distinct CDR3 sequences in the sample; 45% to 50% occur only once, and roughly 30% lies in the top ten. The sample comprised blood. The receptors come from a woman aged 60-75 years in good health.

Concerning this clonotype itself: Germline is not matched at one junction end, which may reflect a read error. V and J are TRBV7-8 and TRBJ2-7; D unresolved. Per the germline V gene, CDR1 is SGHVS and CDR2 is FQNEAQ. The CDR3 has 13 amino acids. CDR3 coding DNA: TGTGCCAGCAGCCAAGCTCCAGCCTACGAGCGGTACTTC. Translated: CASSQAPAYERYF.

The chain's CDR3 is CASASQGGLNNEQFF. CDR3 coding DNA: TGCGCCAGCGCCTCCCAGGGTGGCTTGAACAATGAGCAGTTCTTC. V is TRBV5-1 and J is TRBJ2-1, with a weak D call TRBD1 (5 bases). Germline V lookup: CDR1 SGHRS, CDR2 YFSETQ. This CDR3 spans 15 amino acids. The V end lost 7 bases, the J end lost 5 bases, and 19 bases lay between the germline ends. Based on the CDR3 plus reference TRBV5-1 and TRBJ2-1, the full variable domain is KAGVTQTPRYLIKTRGQQVTLSCSPISGHRSVSWYQQTPGQGLQFLFEYFSETQRNKGNFPGRFSGRQFSNSRSEMNVSTLELGDSALYLCASASQGGLNNEQFFGPGTRLTVL.

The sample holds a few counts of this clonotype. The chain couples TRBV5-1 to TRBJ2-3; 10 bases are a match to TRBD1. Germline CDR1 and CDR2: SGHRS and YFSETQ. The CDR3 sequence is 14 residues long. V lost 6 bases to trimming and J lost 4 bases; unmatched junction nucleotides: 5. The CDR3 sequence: CASTRTGGPDTQYF. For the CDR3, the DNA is TGCGCCAGCACCAGGACAGGGGGACCAGATACGCAGTATTTT.

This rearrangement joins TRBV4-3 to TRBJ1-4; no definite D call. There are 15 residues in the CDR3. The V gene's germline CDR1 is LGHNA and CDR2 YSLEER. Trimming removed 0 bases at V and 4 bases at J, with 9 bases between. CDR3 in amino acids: CASSQEVAYNEKLFF. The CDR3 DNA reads TGCGCCAGCAGCCAAGAGGTGGCGTATAATGAAAAACTGTTTTTT.

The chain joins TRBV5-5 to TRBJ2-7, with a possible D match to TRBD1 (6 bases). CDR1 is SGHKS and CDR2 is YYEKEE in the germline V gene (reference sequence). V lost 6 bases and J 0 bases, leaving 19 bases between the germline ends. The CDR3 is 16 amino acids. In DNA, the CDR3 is TGTGCCAGCAACCCCCGACAGGAGACGTACTCCTACGAGCAGTACTTC. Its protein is CASNPRQETYSYEQYF.

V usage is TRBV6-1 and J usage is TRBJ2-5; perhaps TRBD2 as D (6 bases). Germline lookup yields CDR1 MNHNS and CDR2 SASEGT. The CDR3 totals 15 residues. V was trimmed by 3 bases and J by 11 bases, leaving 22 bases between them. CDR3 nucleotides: TGTGCCAGCAGTGACGGTTCGGACGGACTACGGGAGCAGTACTTC. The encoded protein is CASSDGSDGLREQYF.

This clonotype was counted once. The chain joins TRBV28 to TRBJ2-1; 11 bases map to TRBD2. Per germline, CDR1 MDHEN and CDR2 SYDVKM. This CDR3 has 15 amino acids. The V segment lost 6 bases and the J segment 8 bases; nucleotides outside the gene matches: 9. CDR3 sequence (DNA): TGTGCCAGCAGGATCCTAGCGGGAGGTGGCCATGAGCAGTTCTTC. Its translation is CASRILAGGGHEQFF.

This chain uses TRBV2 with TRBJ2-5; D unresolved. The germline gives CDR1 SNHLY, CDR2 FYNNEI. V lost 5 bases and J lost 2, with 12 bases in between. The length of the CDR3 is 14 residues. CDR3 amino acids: CASSWSLGQETQYF. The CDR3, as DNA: TGTGCCAGCAGTTGGAGTTTAGGTCAAGAGACCCAGTACTTC.

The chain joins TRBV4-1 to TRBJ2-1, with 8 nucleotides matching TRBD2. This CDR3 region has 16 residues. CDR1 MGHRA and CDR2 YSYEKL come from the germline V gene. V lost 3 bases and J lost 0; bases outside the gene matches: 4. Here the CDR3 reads CASSHGGGVSYNEQFF. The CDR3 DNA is TGCGCCAGCAGCCACGGGGGGGGCGTCTCCTACAATGAGCAGTTCTTC.

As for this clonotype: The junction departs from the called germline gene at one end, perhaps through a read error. CDR3 in amino acids: CASSFRPAGITDTRYF. The CDR3, as DNA: TGTGCCAGCAGCTTCAGGCCAGCGGGAATCACAGATACGCGGTATTTT. The chain has TRBV7-2 and TRBJ2-3; 7 bases fit TRBD2. CDR3 size: 16 residues. Germline CDR1 is SGHTA and CDR2 is FQGNSA.

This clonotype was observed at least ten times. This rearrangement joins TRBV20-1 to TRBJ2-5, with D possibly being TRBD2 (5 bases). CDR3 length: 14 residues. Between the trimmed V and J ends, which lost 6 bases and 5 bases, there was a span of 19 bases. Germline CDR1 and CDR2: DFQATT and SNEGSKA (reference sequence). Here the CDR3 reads CSAIDPRGWETQYF. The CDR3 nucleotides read TGCAGTGCCATAGATCCACGGGGATGGGAGACCCAGTACTTC.

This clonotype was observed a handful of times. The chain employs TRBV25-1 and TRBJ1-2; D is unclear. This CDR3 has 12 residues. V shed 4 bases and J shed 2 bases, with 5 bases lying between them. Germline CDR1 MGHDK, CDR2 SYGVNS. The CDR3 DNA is TGTGCCAGCAGTGCTTCGAACTATGGCTACACCTTC. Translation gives CASSASNYGYTF.

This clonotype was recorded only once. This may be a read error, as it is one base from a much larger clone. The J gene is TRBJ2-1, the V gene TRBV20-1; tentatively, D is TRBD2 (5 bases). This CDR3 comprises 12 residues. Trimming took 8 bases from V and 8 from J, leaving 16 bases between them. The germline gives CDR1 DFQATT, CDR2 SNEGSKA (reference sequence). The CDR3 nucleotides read TGCAGTCACCGTATTCTAGCTTATGAGCAGTTCTTC. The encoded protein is CSHRILAYEQFF.

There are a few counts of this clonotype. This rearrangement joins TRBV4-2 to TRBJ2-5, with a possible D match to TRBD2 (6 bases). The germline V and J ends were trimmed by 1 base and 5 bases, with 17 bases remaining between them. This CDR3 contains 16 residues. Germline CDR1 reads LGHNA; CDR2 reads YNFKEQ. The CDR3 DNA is TGTGCCAGCAGCCAAGGGGACGACAATGCGGGGGAGACCCAGTACTTC. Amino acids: CASSQGDDNAGETQYF.

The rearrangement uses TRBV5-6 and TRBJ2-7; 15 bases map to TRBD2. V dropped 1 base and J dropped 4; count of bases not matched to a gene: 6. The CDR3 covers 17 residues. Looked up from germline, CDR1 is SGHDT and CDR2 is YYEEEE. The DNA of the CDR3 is TGTGCCAGCAGCTTGCTTCGGACTAGCGGGAGGGCATACGAGCAGTACTTC. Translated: CASSLLRTSGRAYEQYF.

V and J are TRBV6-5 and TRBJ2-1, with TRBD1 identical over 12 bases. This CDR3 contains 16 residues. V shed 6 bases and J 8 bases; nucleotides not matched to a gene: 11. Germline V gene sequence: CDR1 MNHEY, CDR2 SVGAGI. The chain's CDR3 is CASRLRGTGGIHEQFF. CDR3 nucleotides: TGTGCCAGCAGATTAAGAGGGACAGGGGGCATCCATGAGCAGTTCTTC.

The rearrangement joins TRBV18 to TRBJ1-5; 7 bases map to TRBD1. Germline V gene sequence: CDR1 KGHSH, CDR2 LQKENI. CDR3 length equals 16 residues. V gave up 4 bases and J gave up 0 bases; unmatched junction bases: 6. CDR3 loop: CASSLTGVSSNQPQHF. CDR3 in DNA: TGTGCCAGCTCACTAACAGGGGTCAGTAGCAATCAGCCCCAGCATTTT.

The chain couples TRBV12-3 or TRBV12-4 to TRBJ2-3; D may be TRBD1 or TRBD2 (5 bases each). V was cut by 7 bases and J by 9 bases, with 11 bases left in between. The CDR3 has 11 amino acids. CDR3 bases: TGTGCCAGCAACCAAGGGACCACGCAGTATTTT. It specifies CASNQGTTQYF.